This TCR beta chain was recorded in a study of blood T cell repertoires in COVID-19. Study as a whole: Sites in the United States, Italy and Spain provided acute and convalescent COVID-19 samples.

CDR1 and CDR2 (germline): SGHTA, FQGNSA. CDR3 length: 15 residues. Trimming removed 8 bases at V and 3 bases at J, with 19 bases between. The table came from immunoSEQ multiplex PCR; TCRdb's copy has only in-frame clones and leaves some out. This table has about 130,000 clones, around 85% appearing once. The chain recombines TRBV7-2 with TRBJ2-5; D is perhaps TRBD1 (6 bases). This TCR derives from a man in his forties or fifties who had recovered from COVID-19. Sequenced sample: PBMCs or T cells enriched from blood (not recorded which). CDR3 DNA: TGTGCCAGCGGGGGCCTCGGGACATCAAAAGAGACCCAGTACTTC. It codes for CASGGLGTSKETQYF. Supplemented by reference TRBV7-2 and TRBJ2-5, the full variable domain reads GAGVSQSPSNKVTEKGKDVELRCDPISGHTALYWYRQSLGQGLEFLIYFQGNSAPDKSGLPSDRFSAERTGGSVSTLTIQRTQQEDSAVYLCASGGLGTSKETQYFGPGTRLLVL.